This TCR beta chain is drawn from a study of regulatory T cells in long-lasting Graves disease. Notes on the study in general: Newly diagnosed Graves' patients exceeded persistent ones in TCR diversity. Favored usage of TRBV28, TRBJ1-2 and TRBJ2-5 was recorded in persistent disease.

The CDR3 is made up of 13 amino acids. Germline V lookup: CDR1 SGHVS, CDR2 FNYEAQ. V lost 5 bases and J 4 bases, leaving 12 bases between the germline ends. This clonotype was counted a few times. Its antigen is not known. Construction of the TCR beta libraries employed iRepertoire HTBI primers in conjunction with Arm-PCR of CDR3 regions. TCRdb itself ran the multiplex PCR reads through MiXCR, one entry per CDR3 protein. The sample records 500,000 to 700,000 distinct CDR3 sequences, roughly 16% being singletons. Time point defined: newly diagnosed GD, antithyroid drugs for less than 3 months. PBMC RNA was the source of the TCR library. The sample also formed part of further work on T cells in Graves' hyperthyroidism and ophthalmopathy.

The V gene is TRBV7-6, the J gene TRBJ2-7; D remains ambiguous. The specimen comprised peripheral blood mononuclear cells (PBMCs), sampled at new diagnosis, from a patient treated with antithyroid drugs. The TCR originated in a woman in her twenties or thirties with Graves disease. The CDR3 bases are TGTGCCAGCAGCCCCCGAGCACAATACGAGCAGTACTTC. This encodes CASSPRAQYEQYF.